These T cell receptor beta chains were read from a single sample in a study of blood T cell repertoires in COVID-19. This table comes from immunoSEQ multiplex PCR, and its TCRdb copy is limited to in-frame clones, with some not included. The sample has fewer than 700,000 clones, less than 90% seen once. The sequenced material came from peripheral blood. The source is a woman between 45 and 65 years old with COVID-19, enrolled during active disease. Each CDR3 is given with its conserved first and last residue. The D gene is left open where the match is weak. The listing skips clone size in some rows; elsewhere it reads once, few, many or a size class.

>.|TRBJ2-6|TRBV5-1|.
CASIQGSGANVLTF
TGCGCCAGCATACAGGGCTCTGGGGCCAACGTCCTGACTTTC
>TRBD2|TRBJ2-4|TRBV19|.
CASSPLAGGLGNIQYF
TGTGCCAGTAGTCCTCTAGCGGGGGGCCTCGGAAACATTCAGTACTTC
>TRBD1|TRBJ1-1|TRBV6-5|.
CASSLQGANTEAFF
TGTGCCAGCAGTTTACAGGGGGCTAACACTGAAGCTTTCTTT
>TRBD1|TRBJ2-7|TRBV6-5|.
CASRQGVPYEQYF
TGTGCCAGCAGACAGGGGGTCCCCTACGAGCAGTACTTC
>TRBD1|TRBJ1-6|TRBV5-4|.
CASSSGTAHNSPLHF
TGTGCCAGCAGCTCCGGGACAGCGCATAATTCACCCCTCCACTTT
>.|TRBJ2-1|TRBV27|.
CASSLSNSEQFF
TGTGCCAGCAGTTTATCAAACAGCGAGCAGTTCTTC
>TRBD2|TRBJ2-1|TRBV29-1|.
CSWRGVDIYNEQFF
TGCTCCTGGCGGGGGGTCGATATTTACAATGAGCAGTTCTTC
>TRBD1|TRBJ2-2|TRBV19|few
CASRVGQGPNTGELFF
TGTGCCAGTAGGGTGGGACAGGGGCCTAACACCGGGGAGCTGTTTTTT
>.|TRBJ2-2|TRBV18|.
CASSPQIGAGELFF
TGTGCCAGCTCCCCTCAGATCGGGGCCGGGGAGCTGTTTTTT
>.|TRBJ1-4|TRBV24-1|once
CATSDTQATNEKLFF
TGTGCCACCAGTGACACCCAGGCAACTAATGAAAAACTGTTTTTT
>.|TRBJ1-1|TRBV3-1/TRBV3-2|.
CASSVRYTEAFF
TGTGCCAGCAGCGTGCGTTACACTGAAGCTTTCTTT
>.|TRBJ1-1|TRBV30|.
CAWSVQDSSEAFF
TGTGCCTGGAGTGTACAGGATTCCTCTGAAGCTTTCTTT
>.|TRBJ2-7|TRBV30|few
CALERRDKDEQYF
TGTGCCCTGGAGCGCAGGGACAAAGACGAGCAGTACTTC
>TRBD2|TRBJ2-7|TRBV9|.
CASSVVGGSHEQYF
TGTGCCAGCAGCGTAGTGGGGGGGAGCCACGAGCAGTACTTC
>.|TRBJ2-1|TRBV12-3/TRBV12-4|.
CASSVIQGLEQFF
TGTGCCAGCAGTGTAATACAGGGCCTTGAGCAGTTCTTC
>TRBD1|TRBJ1-5|TRBV5-5|once
CASSLRPAGGNQPQHF
TGTGCCAGCAGCTTGCGGCCGGCAGGGGGGAATCAGCCCCAGCATTTT
>TRBD1|TRBJ1-5|TRBV30|.
CAWAGGRSNQPQHF
TGTGCCTGGGCAGGGGGCCGGAGCAATCAGCCCCAGCATTTT
>TRBD1|TRBJ2-5|TRBV25-1|.
CASSEPGQVRETQYF
TGTGCCAGCAGTGAACCGGGACAGGTACGAGAGACCCAGTACTTC
>.|TRBJ1-6|TRBV27|.
CASSLGGSPLHF
TGTGCCAGCAGTTTAGGAGGGTCACCCCTCCACTTT
>TRBD1|TRBJ1-5|TRBV19|few
CASSQGVHQPQHF
TGTGCCAGTAGCCAGGGGGTTCATCAGCCCCAGCATTTT
>.|TRBJ1-2|TRBV5-1|.
CASSLEQGINYGYTF
TGCGCCAGCAGCTTGGAGCAGGGCATTAACTATGGCTACACCTTC
>.|TRBJ2-1|TRBV10-1|.
CASSEAGGHNEQFF
TGCGCCAGCAGTGAAGCAGGGGGGCACAATGAGCAGTTCTTC
>.|TRBJ2-7|TRBV10-3|.
CASRRGPSYEQYF
TGTGCCTCAAGGCGGGGACCCTCCTACGAGCAGTACTTC
>.|TRBJ1-2|TRBV29-1|.
CSVEDHRGYTF
TGCAGCGTTGAAGATCACCGGGGCTACACCTTC
>.|TRBJ1-6|TRBV20-1|.
CSASASGGRRNSPLHF
TGCAGTGCTAGTGCCTCAGGTGGAAGGCGTAATTCACCCCTCCACTTT
>.|TRBJ1-2|TRBV10-3|.
CAITAGGTNYGYTF
TGTGCCATCACCGCGGGGGGTACTAACTATGGCTACACCTTC
>.|TRBJ2-3|TRBV9|.
CASSVVAGATDTQYF
TGTGCCAGCAGCGTAGTGGCGGGGGCCACAGATACGCAGTATTTT
>.|TRBJ2-7|TRBV5-3|.
CARSWGLRYEQYF
TGTGCCAGAAGCTGGGGACTGCGCTACGAGCAGTACTTC
>TRBD1|TRBJ1-5|TRBV19|.
CASHPPTGGSGQPQHF
TGTGCCAGCCACCCCCCGACAGGGGGCTCTGGGCAGCCCCAGCATTTT
>.|TRBJ1-2|TRBV9|.
CASSAPPGTRGDGYTF
TGTGCCAGCAGCGCACCCCCCGGGACCAGGGGAGATGGCTACACCTTC
>TRBD1|TRBJ1-2|TRBV7-8|.
CASSLATGDYGYTF
TGTGCCAGCAGCTTAGCAACAGGGGACTATGGCTACACCTTC
>.|TRBJ1-1|TRBV2|.
CASSESGTEAFF
TGTGCCAGCAGTGAATCGGGCACTGAAGCTTTCTTT
>TRBD2|TRBJ2-2|TRBV2|.
CASSVLAGGTGELFF
TGTGCCAGCAGTGTCCTAGCGGGGGGGACCGGGGAGCTGTTTTTT
>.|TRBJ1-5|TRBV9|.
CASSKTWGGNQPQHF
TGTGCCAGCAGCAAGACATGGGGGGGCAATCAGCCCCAGCATTTT
>TRBD1|TRBJ1-6|TRBV6-2/TRBV6-3|.
CASSQDRAGGGSPLHF
TGTGCCAGCAGTCAGGACAGGGCAGGAGGAGGTTCACCCCTCCACTTT
>TRBD1|TRBJ1-2|TRBV30|.
CAWSTGFNYGYTF
TGTGCCTGGTCGACAGGGTTTAACTATGGCTACACCTTC
>.|TRBJ2-2|TRBV30|once
CAWSKSGYTGELFF
TGTGCCTGGAGTAAGTCGGGTTACACCGGGGAGCTGTTTTTT
>.|TRBJ2-7|TRBV2|few
CASRPDRREQYF
TGTGCCAGCAGACCTGACAGACGCGAGCAGTACTTC
>.|TRBJ2-2|TRBV5-4|once
CASSLRMRAGELFF
TGTGCCAGCAGCTTGCGGATGAGGGCCGGGGAGCTGTTTTTT
>.|TRBJ2-7|TRBV27|few
CASSLLGGTHEQYF
TGTGCCAGCAGTTTATTGGGAGGTACCCACGAGCAGTACTTC
>.|TRBJ1-4|TRBV19|many
CASSLSKSFVF
TGTGCCAGTAGTCTATCAAAAAGTTTCGTTTTT
>.|TRBJ2-5|TRBV10-3|.
CAISDRAQETQYF
TGTGCCATCAGTGACAGGGCCCAAGAGACCCAGTACTTC
>.|TRBJ2-2|TRBV14|.
CASSQGRSTGELFF
TGTGCCAGCAGCCAAGGTCGGTCCACCGGGGAGCTGTTTTTT
>.|TRBJ1-2|TRBV6-1|few
CASSELESEGYTF
TGTGCCAGCAGTGAATTAGAGAGTGAGGGCTACACCTTC
>TRBD2|TRBJ2-1|TRBV2|once
CASSGGGSSYNEQFF
TGTGCCAGCAGCGGGGGGGGAAGCTCCTACAATGAGCAGTTCTTC
>.|TRBJ2-7|TRBV27|few
CASSLSGGYEQYF
TGTGCCAGCAGTTTATCAGGGGGCTACGAGCAGTACTTC
>.|TRBJ2-7|TRBV19|.
CASSIGVLQSYEQYF
TGTGCCAGTAGTATAGGAGTATTACAGAGCTACGAGCAGTACTTC
>TRBD1|TRBJ2-3|TRBV19|.
CASSSQGAPDTQYF
TGTGCCAGTAGTTCACAGGGGGCCCCAGATACGCAGTATTTT
>.|TRBJ1-1|TRBV6-5|.
CASRRTSETEAFF
TGTGCCAGCAGGCGTACAAGCGAAACTGAAGCTTTCTTT